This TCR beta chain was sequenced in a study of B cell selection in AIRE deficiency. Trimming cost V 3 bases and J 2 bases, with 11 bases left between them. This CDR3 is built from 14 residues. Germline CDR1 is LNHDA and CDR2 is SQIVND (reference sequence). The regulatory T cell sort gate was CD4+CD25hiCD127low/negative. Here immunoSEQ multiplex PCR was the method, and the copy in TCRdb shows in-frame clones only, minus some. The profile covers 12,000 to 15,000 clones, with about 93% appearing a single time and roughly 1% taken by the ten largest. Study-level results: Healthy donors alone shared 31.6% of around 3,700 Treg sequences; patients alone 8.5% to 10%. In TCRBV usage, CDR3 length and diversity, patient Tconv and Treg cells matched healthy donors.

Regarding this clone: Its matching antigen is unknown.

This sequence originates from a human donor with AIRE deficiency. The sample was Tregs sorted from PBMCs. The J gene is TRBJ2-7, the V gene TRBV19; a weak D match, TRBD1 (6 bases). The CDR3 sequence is CASSIEQGTYEQYF. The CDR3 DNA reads TGTGCCAGTAGTATCGAACAGGGTACCTACGAGCAGTACTTC.